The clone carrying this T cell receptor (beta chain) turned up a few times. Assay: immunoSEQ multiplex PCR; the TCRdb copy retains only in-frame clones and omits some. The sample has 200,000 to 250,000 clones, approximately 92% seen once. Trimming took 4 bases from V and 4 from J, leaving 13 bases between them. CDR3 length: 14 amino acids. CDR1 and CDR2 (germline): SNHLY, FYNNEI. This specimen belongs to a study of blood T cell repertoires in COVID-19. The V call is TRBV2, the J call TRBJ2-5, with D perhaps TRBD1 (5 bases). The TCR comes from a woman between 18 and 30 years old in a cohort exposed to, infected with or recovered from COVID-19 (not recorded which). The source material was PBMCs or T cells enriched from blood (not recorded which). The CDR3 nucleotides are TGTGCCAGCAGTGGCAGGGCGTTCGGAGAGACCCAGTACTTC. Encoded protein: CASSGRAFGETQYF.